This T cell receptor (beta chain) was sequenced in a study of spatial heterogeneity in lung cancer. Every TCR cDNA molecule bore its own unique molecular identifier. Via MiXCR, TCRdb re-called the 5' RACE reads, giving one row per CDR3 protein. The sample lists fewer than 15,000 distinct CDR3 sequences, about 15% occurring once. Study results and caveats: Blood carried ubiquitous expanded tumor TCRs more at resection than follow-up.

With regard to this clonotype: Its antigen is undetermined.

The time point: sample taken at primary tumor resection. The study sequenced unsorted whole RNA from tumor, nontumor lung or frozen PBMC. Per the germline V gene, CDR1 is SGHVS and CDR2 is FQNEAQ. The CDR3 runs 17 residues. Trimming removed 5 bases at V and 4 bases at J, with 22 bases between. The source material was PBMCs, sampled at surgery. V gene TRBV7-8 combines with J gene TRBJ2-3; D assignment may be TRBD1 or TRBD2 (6 bases each). The sequence was collected from a male donor with early-stage non-small cell lung cancer. CDR3: CASSLTEGGYFADTQYF. CDR3 nucleotide sequence: TGTGCCAGCAGCCTAACAGAAGGGGGGTATTTTGCAGATACGCAGTATTTT.